This TCR beta chain stems from a study of T-cell reconstitution after alpha-beta-depleted transplantation in children. V was trimmed by 2 bases and J by 6 bases, leaving 5 bases between them. The germline gives CDR1 LGHDT, CDR2 YNNKEL (reference sequence). There are 11 residues in the CDR3. As it was prepared, the TCRbeta library received unique molecular identifiers. TCRdb recomputed calls from the PCR reads with MiXCR, one row per CDR3 protein. In the table there are about 830,000 distinct CDR3 sequences, about 16% of which are singletons. This clonotype was seen repeatedly, ten times or more. The sequence came from a male patient under 18 who had a stem cell transplant for acute lymphoblastic leukemia, so the T cells may come from the graft donor. Sequences were derived from PBMCs, mostly from graft donor cells, sampled 360 days after TCRalphabeta/CD19-depleted stem cell transplant. The chain carries TRBV3-1 and TRBJ2-7; D is unresolved. The CDR3: CASSQQREQYF. Here the CDR3 DNA reads TGTGCCAGCAGCCAACAGCGCGAGCAGTACTTC.